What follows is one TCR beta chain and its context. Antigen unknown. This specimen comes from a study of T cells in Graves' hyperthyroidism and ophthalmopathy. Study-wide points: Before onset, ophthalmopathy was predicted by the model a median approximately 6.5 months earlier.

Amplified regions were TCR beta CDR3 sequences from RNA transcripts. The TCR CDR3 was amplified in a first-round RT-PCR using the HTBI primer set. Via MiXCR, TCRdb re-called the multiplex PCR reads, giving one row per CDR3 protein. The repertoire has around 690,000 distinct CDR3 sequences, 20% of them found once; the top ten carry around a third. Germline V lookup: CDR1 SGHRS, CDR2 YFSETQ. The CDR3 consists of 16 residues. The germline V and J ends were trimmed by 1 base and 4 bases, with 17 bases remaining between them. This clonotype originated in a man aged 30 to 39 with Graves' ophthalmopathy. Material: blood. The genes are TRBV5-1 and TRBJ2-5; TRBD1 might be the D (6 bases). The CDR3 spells CASSLRTAGVLETQYF. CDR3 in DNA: TGCGCCAGCAGCTTGAGGACAGCCGGGGTGCTAGAGACCCAGTACTTC.